This TCR beta chain stems from a study of read filtering for tumor transcriptome and immune sequencing. Study at large: By R-ISS, stages I, II and III held 8, 16 and 7 patients.

General study results and limits: Single-read clonotypes: about 81.9% of IR-seq clonotypes (around 4% of reads), roughly 73% of RNA-seq clonotypes (under 50% of reads). RNA-seq captured clonotypes less deeply and reliably than IR-seq.

The library was built from about 370 ng RNA with molecular barcoded adaptors for alpha/delta and beta/gamma chains. In TCRdb, the reads were re-called with MiXCR into one record per CDR3 protein. The repertoire has 6,000 or so distinct CDR3 sequences, 21% of them found once; the top ten carry 20% to 25%. The CDR3 is made up of 15 amino acids. CDR1 and CDR2 (germline): GTSNPN, SVGIG (reference sequence). The J segment lost 2 bases and the V segment lost 3 bases, leaving 4 bases of the junction unmatched. This clonotype was observed many times. Its antigen is not identified. At the time of active disease, bone marrow was collected from every patient.

The receptor's source is a donor older than 35 with multiple myeloma. The chain links TRBV30 to TRBJ1-5, with 10 bases matching TRBD1. Input material: a population of CD138-negative cells sorted from bone marrow. In DNA form, the CDR3 reads TGTGCCTGGAGCACCGGGACAGGGGGCAATCAGCCCCAGCATTTT. This sequence encodes CAWSTGTGGNQPQHF.